This T cell receptor beta chain is drawn from a study of T cells in Graves' hyperthyroidism and ophthalmopathy. Amplification yielded TCR beta CDR3 regions, with RNA transcripts as the source. HTBI primers were used for first-round RT-PCR of the TCR CDR3. TCRdb called the multiplex PCR reads again in MiXCR, with one record for every CDR3 protein. Of about half a million distinct CDR3 sequences in the sample, roughly a sixth were seen once. 10 ml of fresh peripheral blood supplied the PBMCs. Germline CDR1 is GTSNPN and CDR2 is SVGIG (reference sequence). The CDR3 spans 11 residues. Between the trimmed V and J ends, which lost 2 bases and 4 bases, there was a span of 3 bases. This clonotype was detected ten times or more.

What was sequenced was blood. The V call is TRBV30, the J call TRBJ1-3; unclear D gene. The source of this sequence is a woman aged 25-40 years with Graves' ophthalmopathy. CDR3 loop: CAWSPGNTIYF. CDR3 sequence (DNA): TGTGCCTGGAGTCCAGGAAACACCATATATTTT.